A selection of T cell receptor beta chains follows, all from one sample in a study of human T cells and chemical hapten exposure. TCRdb passed the RACE reads through MiXCR, listing each CDR3 protein once. The sample lists about 160,000 distinct CDR3 sequences, 28% occurring once. The starting material was whole blood, obtained in connection with sensitization to the hapten diphenylcyclopropenone (DPC). The origin of the receptors is a woman younger than 35 with alopecia areata. Some clones in this sample may be carry-over from other donors' samples. CDR3s include the opening cysteine and the closing phenylalanine or tryptophan. Each record gives: CDR3 DNA, CDR3 protein, CDR3 length, D gene, J gene, clone size, V gene. A D gene is named only where the DNA matches it firmly. Expanded clones are given a class, and other clones once, few, many or no size at all.

TGCGCCAGCAGCCATGCCGACGGGGGCCCCTACGAGCAGTACTTC	CASSHADGGPYEQYF	15	.	TRBJ2-7	few	TRBV4-1
TGTGCCAGCAGCACGGGACAGCTGGGGGCCACTGAAGCTTTCTTT	CASSTGQLGATEAFF	15	TRBD1	TRBJ1-1	few	TRBV7-2
TGCAGCGTTCCGGGACAGTACACAGATACGCAGTATTTT	CSVPGQYTDTQYF	13	TRBD1	TRBJ2-3	.	TRBV29-1
TGTGCCAGCGGCTCTAGTGAGCGGGGGTACACAGATACGCAGTTTTTT	CASGSSERGYTDTQFF	16	TRBD2	TRBJ2-3	.	TRBV12-3/TRBV12-4
TGTGCCAGTACGCCCCCGGGGGCAGATACGCAGTATTTT	CASTPPGADTQYF	13	.	TRBJ2-3	.	TRBV19
TGTGCCAGCAGTTACCGTCGAGATAACACTGAAGCTTTCTTT	CASSYRRDNTEAFF	14	.	TRBJ1-1	.	TRBV6-2/TRBV6-3
TGCGCCAGCAGCCAACTGTCCGGAAACACCATATATTTT	CASSQLSGNTIYF	13	.	TRBJ1-3	.	TRBV4-1
TGCGCCAGCAGCACCACAAAGAACACTGAAGCTTTCTTT	CASSTTKNTEAFF	13	.	TRBJ1-1	many	TRBV5-1
TGCAGTGCTAGACTCCTTGGGAACACCGGGGAGCTGTTTTTT	CSARLLGNTGELFF	14	.	TRBJ2-2	few	TRBV20-1
TGTGCCAGCAGCCAAGATCAGAGTCTGGATGGCTACACCTTC	CASSQDQSLDGYTF	14	.	TRBJ1-2	.	TRBV14
TGTGCCAGCAGCTCAACATCCTCGACTAGCGGGAGAGAGACCCAGTACTTC	CASSSTSSTSGRETQYF	17	TRBD2	TRBJ2-5	.	TRBV7-9
TGTGCCAGCACCTCCGGGCCAAGAGATGAAAAACTGTTTTTT	CASTSGPRDEKLFF	14	.	TRBJ1-4	.	TRBV6-2/TRBV6-3
TGTGCCAGCAGCCAAGTCCCAAATGTGCAGTTCTTC	CASSQVPNVQFF	12	.	TRBJ2-1	few	TRBV3-1
TGTGCCAGCAGCGTAGATGGGGTCCCCGGGGAGCTGTTTTTT	CASSVDGVPGELFF	14	.	TRBJ2-2	few	TRBV9
TGCAGTGCTAGTGCTGGGGCAACTAATGAAAAACTGTTTTTT	CSASAGATNEKLFF	14	.	TRBJ1-4	.	TRBV20-1
TGTGCCAGCAGTTATGCGTCTAGCGGGAGTGAGACCCAGTACTTC	CASSYASSGSETQYF	15	TRBD2	TRBJ2-5	.	TRBV6-2/TRBV6-3
TGCGCCAGCAGCCAGGACAGGGGAATGGGCTACACCTTC	CASSQDRGMGYTF	13	TRBD1	TRBJ1-2	.	TRBV4-3
TGTGCCAGCAGGGGGGACAGGGATCAGCCCCAGCATTTT	CASRGDRDQPQHF	13	TRBD1	TRBJ1-5	.	TRBV2
TGTGCCAGCAGCCCCAGGGGGCCTTACAATGAGCAGTTCTTC	CASSPRGPYNEQFF	14	TRBD1	TRBJ2-1	once	TRBV7-8
TGTGCCAGCAACCCCCGGGGTAAGGGAAATTCACCCCTCCACTTT	CASNPRGKGNSPLHF	15	.	TRBJ1-6	few	TRBV7-2
TGTGCCAGCAGTAGAGGAGGCGGGGGGGGAGGAAAGACCCAGTACTTC	CASSRGGGGGGKTQYF	16	TRBD2	TRBJ2-5	.	TRBV6-2/TRBV6-3
TGTGCCAGCACCCCAGGGGCTTTACGAGATACGCAGTATTTT	CASTPGALRDTQYF	14	.	TRBJ2-3	.	TRBV7-9
TGCGCCAGCAGCCTCGGACTAGCACTCGAGCAGTACTTC	CASSLGLALEQYF	13	TRBD2	TRBJ2-7	.	TRBV4-1
TGCGCCAGCAGCCAGGGTCGAACTGAGCAGTTCTTC	CASSQGRTEQFF	12	.	TRBJ2-1	.	TRBV4-3
TGTGCCAGCACCACTTTCTATCCTAGGGTGGAAGGAAACACCATATATTTT	CASTTFYPRVEGNTIYF	17	.	TRBJ1-3	.	TRBV6-5